The rows below give T cell receptor beta chains drawn from one sample of a study of CD4 T cells in relation to SARS-CoV-2 and coronaviruses. The table came from immunoSEQ multiplex PCR; TCRdb's copy has only in-frame clones and leaves some out. The profile shows about 20,000 clones, 78% of them singletons. No cognate antigen is known for these TCRs. The specimen sequenced was CD4+ T cells from PBMCs, cultured in vitro. The source is a human donor in good health. Each CDR3 is given with its conserved first and last residue. Rows may omit the clone size; those that give it use once, few, many or a size class.

abundance: -
j_gene: TRBJ2-2
v_gene: TRBV5-4
CDR3aa: CASSLTGAGELFF

abundance: few
j_gene: TRBJ2-1
v_gene: TRBV10-3
CDR3aa: CAISDRTGGYNEQFF

abundance: -
j_gene: TRBJ2-7
v_gene: TRBV11-2
CDR3aa: CASSGGTRAYEQYF

abundance: -
j_gene: TRBJ1-2
v_gene: TRBV5-1
CDR3aa: CASSITGTDNYGYTF

abundance: few
j_gene: TRBJ1-2
v_gene: TRBV3-1/TRBV3-2
CDR3aa: CASSQGLTGHGYTF

abundance: -
j_gene: TRBJ2-3
v_gene: TRBV6-5
CDR3aa: CASAVSGSTDTQYF

abundance: -
j_gene: TRBJ2-3
v_gene: TRBV18
CDR3aa: CASSPIGPSGARTDTQYF

abundance: -
j_gene: TRBJ2-7
v_gene: TRBV18
CDR3aa: CASSPHEGLAGVEEHGQYF

abundance: -
j_gene: TRBJ2-5
v_gene: TRBV6-6
CDR3aa: CASRRQVWETQYF

abundance: -
j_gene: TRBJ2-5
v_gene: TRBV24-1
CDR3aa: CATSDFTGGQYF

abundance: -
j_gene: TRBJ1-1
v_gene: TRBV12-3/TRBV12-4
CDR3aa: CASSLRDEAFF

abundance: -
j_gene: TRBJ2-7
v_gene: TRBV6-5
CDR3aa: CARRAYFYYEQYF

abundance: -
j_gene: TRBJ1-2
v_gene: TRBV30
CDR3aa: CASARTGSYGYTF

abundance: -
j_gene: TRBJ1-1
v_gene: TRBV5-1
CDR3aa: CASSPTTGGGTAFF

abundance: once
j_gene: TRBJ2-2
v_gene: TRBV3-1/TRBV3-2
CDR3aa: CASSLGTPTGELFF

abundance: -
j_gene: TRBJ1-5
v_gene: TRBV12-5
CDR3aa: CASGLVFGTDQPQHF

abundance: -
j_gene: TRBJ1-5
v_gene: TRBV9
CDR3aa: CASGRDQPQHF

abundance: -
j_gene: TRBJ1-2
v_gene: TRBV7-9
CDR3aa: CASSLDIYGYTF

abundance: few
j_gene: TRBJ1-3
v_gene: TRBV10-2
CDR3aa: CASGVSSGNTIYF

abundance: -
j_gene: TRBJ2-3
v_gene: TRBV5-1
CDR3aa: CASSNRGSTDTQYF

abundance: -
j_gene: TRBJ2-5
v_gene: TRBV19
CDR3aa: CASSPGLLIQTQYF